The next 5 T cell receptor beta chains were all read from a single sample in a study of T cell responses to AZD1222 COVID-19 vaccine. Measured with immunoSEQ multiplex PCR; TCRdb has only the in-frame clones, and not every one. Counted here are 70,000 to 80,000 clones, just over 85% occurring once; the ten biggest clones make up roughly 2.4%. The input for sequencing was peripheral blood, taken on day 0 of AZD1222 vaccination. The receptors derive from an adult in good health.

The V call is TRBV10-1, the J call TRBJ2-1; tentative D call: TRBD2 (5 bases). CDR1 and CDR2 from the germline V gene are WNHNN and SYGVQD (reference sequence). The CDR3 runs 15 residues. V lost 2 bases and J 4 bases, leaving 12 bases between the germline ends. DNA of the CDR3: TGCGCCAGCAGTGAGGGTGGGAGTCGGTACAATGAGCAGTTCTTC. Its protein product is CASSEGGSRYNEQFF.

V is TRBV5-1 and J is TRBJ1-4; D is perhaps TRBD1 (5 bases). The CDR3 totals 15 residues. Germline loops: CDR1 SGHRS, CDR2 YFSETQ. V lost 0 bases, J lost 5 bases, and 11 bases lay in between. Written as DNA, the CDR3 is TGCGCCAGCAGCTTGGGGGGGACGGAAAATGAAAAACTGTTTTTT. It codes for CASSLGGTENEKLFF. The whole variable domain, filled in from reference TRBV5-1 and TRBJ1-4, reads KAGVTQTPRYLIKTRGQQVTLSCSPISGHRSVSWYQQTPGQGLQFLFEYFSETQRNKGNFPGRFSGRQFSNSRSEMNVSTLELGDSALYLCASSLGGTENEKLFFGSGTQLSVL.

This clone was picked up one time. The chain has TRBV2 and TRBJ2-5; D gene uncertain. V was clipped by 5 bases and J by 5 bases, with 3 bases between them. Germline assignment: CDR1 SNHLY and CDR2 FYNNEI. CDR3 size: 10 residues. CDR3 protein: CASSPETQYF. For the CDR3, the DNA is TGTGCCAGCAGTCCCGAGACCCAGTACTTC.

This chain joins TRBV6-1 and TRBJ1-1; perhaps TRBD1 as D (5 bases). V lost 0 bases to trimming and J lost 11 bases, with 16 bases between them. Germline lookup yields CDR1 MNHNS and CDR2 SASEGT. The CDR3 has 14 residues. The CDR3 here is CASSEAAGTDDAFF. The CDR3 bases are TGTGCCAGCAGTGAAGCGGCCGGGACCGACGATGCTTTCTTT.

The chain links TRBV28 to TRBJ1-5; the D is unclear. V lost 6 bases to trimming and J lost 4 bases, with 10 bases between them. Germline V lookup: CDR1 MDHEN, CDR2 SYDVKM. The CDR3 totals 13 residues. CDR3 protein: CASRLGYNQPQHF. In DNA form, the CDR3 reads TGTGCCAGCAGACTAGGATATAATCAGCCCCAGCATTTT.